This T cell receptor (beta chain) comes out of a study of Ad26.COV2.S vaccination and SARS-CoV-2 variants. Profiled with immunoSEQ multiplex PCR; TCRdb holds only in-frame clones, not every one. The data contain 300,000 to 450,000 clones, around 90% of them singletons. The J segment lost 8 bases and the V segment lost 6 bases, leaving 7 bases of the junction unmatched. From germline, CDR1 is MNHNY and CDR2 SVGAGI (reference sequence). The CDR3 spans 15 residues. The sequenced sample was peripheral blood, obtained after recovery from COVID-19. The genes are TRBV6-6 and TRBJ2-2, with 12 bases identical to TRBD1. This receptor was obtained from a human donor who had recovered from COVID-19. The CDR3 DNA reads TGTGCCAGCAGGTCCCGGGACAGGGGGCTTGGGGAGCTGTTTTTT. This encodes CASRSRDRGLGELFF.